Listed below are T cell receptor beta chains from one sample, sequenced in a study of neoadjuvant anti-PD-1 for oral cavity cancer. Some clones are missing from TCRdb's copy, which holds only in-frame ones; the method was immunoSEQ multiplex PCR. The sample includes 75,000 to 100,000 clones, about 80% of them seen just once. The specimen comprised PBMCs, sampled before nivolumab (anti-PD-1) treatment. The source of these receptors is a person between 40 and 80 years old with oral cavity squamous cell carcinoma. CDR3s include the opening cysteine and the closing phenylalanine or tryptophan. A D gene is named only where the DNA matches it firmly. For some rows the clone size is stated as once, few or many, or as a class when expanded; others skip it.

j_call clone_size d_call v_call cdr3_nt cdr3_aa
TRBJ2-7 NA NA TRBV27 TGTGCCAATCTTATGACGGAGGCCTACGAGCAGTACTTC CANLMTEAYEQYF
TRBJ2-2 NA NA TRBV19 TGTGCCAGTAGTGCTCCCCCAGGGTGGGGTGCCGGGGAGCTGTTTTTT CASSAPPGWGAGELFF
TRBJ2-7 NA NA TRBV14 TGTGCCAGCAGCCAAGGTTGGGGGCTTACCTACGAGCAGTACTTC CASSQGWGLTYEQYF
TRBJ2-7 NA NA TRBV5-4 TGTGCCAGCAGCTTGGCGGGGGTCTCCTACGAGCAGTACTTC CASSLAGVSYEQYF
TRBJ2-1 once NA TRBV9 TGTGCCAGCAGCGTACGACTTGGGTCCAATGAGCAGTTCTTC CASSVRLGSNEQFF
TRBJ1-3 once NA TRBV6-9 TGTGCCAGCACCATTTCGCGGATGTCAAACACCATATATTTT CASTISRMSNTIYF
TRBJ2-7 NA NA TRBV6-5 TGTGCCAGCAGTCAGAGGTCGGGACAGCAGTACTTC CASSQRSGQQYF
TRBJ2-7 NA NA TRBV19 TGTGCCAGTTCGAGGAATCCCTACGAGCAGTACTTC CASSRNPYEQYF
TRBJ2-1 NA NA TRBV10-2 TGCGCCAGCAGTGTCGACAGACTCAATGAGCAGTTCTTC CASSVDRLNEQFF
TRBJ2-1 NA NA TRBV7-7 TGTGCTAGCAGCTTAGGTGGAACTACCACCAATGAGCAGTTCTTC CASSLGGTTTNEQFF
TRBJ1-5 once NA TRBV2 TGTGCCAGCAGGAGTGGAGGGGCGGCAGGGATGATGCGTCAGCCCCAGCATTTT CASRSGGAAGMMRQPQHF
TRBJ2-3 NA TRBD1 TRBV2 TGTGCCAGCAGTGGGGGACAGGGGAGCACAGATACGCAGTATTTT CASSGGQGSTDTQYF
TRBJ2-1 NA TRBD2 TRBV7-8 TGTGCCAGCAGCTTCATGACTAGCGGGTACAATGAGCAGTTCTTC CASSFMTSGYNEQFF
TRBJ2-2 NA NA TRBV10-1 TGCGCCAGCAGTGACCACGGGGCGAACACCGGGGAGCTGTTTTTT CASSDHGANTGELFF
TRBJ2-7 NA TRBD2 TRBV6-5 TGTGCCACTCAGCGGGAGAGGTACGAGCAGTACTTC CATQRERYEQYF
TRBJ2-4 NA TRBD2 TRBV2 TGTGCCAGCAGTTATTCTAGCGGGAGTACCAAAAACATTCAGTACTTC CASSYSSGSTKNIQYF
TRBJ1-1 NA NA TRBV6-5 TGTGCCAGCAGACCGAGGGGCTTGGATTGGACTGAAGCTTTCTTT CASRPRGLDWTEAFF
TRBJ1-5 NA NA TRBV19 TGTGCCAGTAGTATTCAGGGGTCGCCCCAGCATTTT CASSIQGSPQHF
TRBJ2-2 NA NA TRBV5-5 TGTGCCAGCAGCTTGGTGCCCCTTCCCCGGGAGCTGTTTTTT CASSLVPLPRELFF
TRBJ1-5 NA NA TRBV5-6 TGTGCCAGCAGCTTTAGATTAGGGGTTCAGCCCCAGCATTTT CASSFRLGVQPQHF
TRBJ2-4 NA NA TRBV4-1 TGCGCCAGCAGCCAAGAATCGTCGGGGACATTCAAAAACATTCAGTACTTC CASSQESSGTFKNIQYF
TRBJ2-7 medium-sized NA TRBV7-9 TGTGCCAGCAGCTCAGGGGGGCTCCTCTACGAGCAGTACTTC CASSSGGLLYEQYF
TRBJ1-5 NA NA TRBV30 TGTGCCTGGAGTACTACAGGTAATCAGCCCCAGCATTTT CAWSTTGNQPQHF